The source of this TCR beta chain is a study of T cell responses to AZD1222 COVID-19 vaccine. Only in-frame clones appear in the TCRdb table, and some are missing; sequencing was by immunoSEQ multiplex PCR. Seen here are over 60,000 clones, 88% observed once, and the top ten hold roughly 5%. Germline V gives CDR1 PRHDT, CDR2 FYEKMQ (reference sequence). V shed 4 bases and J 4 bases; nucleotides not matched to a gene: 8. The CDR3 sequence is 16 residues long. The rearrangement links TRBV13 to TRBJ2-3, with TRBD1 identical over 10 bases. The sample here was peripheral blood, taken 28 days after the second dose of the MenACWY control vaccine. The receptor's source is an adult who received the MenACWY meningococcal vaccine as a control. CDR3 in amino acids: CASSSSGTGAADTQYF. In DNA, the CDR3 is TGTGCCAGCAGCTCATCCGGGACAGGGGCTGCAGATACGCAGTATTTT.